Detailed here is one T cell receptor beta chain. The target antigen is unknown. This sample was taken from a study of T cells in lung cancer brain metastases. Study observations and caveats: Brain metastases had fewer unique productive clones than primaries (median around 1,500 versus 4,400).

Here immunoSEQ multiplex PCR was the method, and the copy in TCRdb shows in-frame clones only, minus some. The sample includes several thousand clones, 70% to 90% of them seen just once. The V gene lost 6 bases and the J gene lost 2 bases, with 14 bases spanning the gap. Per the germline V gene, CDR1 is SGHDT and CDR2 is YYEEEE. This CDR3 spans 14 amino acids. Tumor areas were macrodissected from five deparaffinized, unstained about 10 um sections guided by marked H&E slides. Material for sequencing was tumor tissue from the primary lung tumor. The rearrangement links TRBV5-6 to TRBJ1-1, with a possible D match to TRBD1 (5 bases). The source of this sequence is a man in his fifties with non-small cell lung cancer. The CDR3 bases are TGTGCCAGCACCCCGACAGCAACTAACACTGAAGCTTTCTTT. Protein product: CASTPTATNTEAFF.